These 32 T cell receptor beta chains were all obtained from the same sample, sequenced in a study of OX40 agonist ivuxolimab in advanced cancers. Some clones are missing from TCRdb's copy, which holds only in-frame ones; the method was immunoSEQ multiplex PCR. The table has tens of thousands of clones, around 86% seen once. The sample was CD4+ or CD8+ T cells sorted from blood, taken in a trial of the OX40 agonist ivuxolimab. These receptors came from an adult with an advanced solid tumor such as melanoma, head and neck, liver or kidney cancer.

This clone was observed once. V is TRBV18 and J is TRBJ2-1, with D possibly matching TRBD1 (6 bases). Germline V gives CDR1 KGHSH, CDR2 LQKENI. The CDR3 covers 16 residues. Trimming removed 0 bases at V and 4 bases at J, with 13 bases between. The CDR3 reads CASSPPQATGYNEQFF. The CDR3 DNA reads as TGTGCCAGCTCACCACCCCAGGCCACAGGGTACAATGAGCAGTTCTTC.

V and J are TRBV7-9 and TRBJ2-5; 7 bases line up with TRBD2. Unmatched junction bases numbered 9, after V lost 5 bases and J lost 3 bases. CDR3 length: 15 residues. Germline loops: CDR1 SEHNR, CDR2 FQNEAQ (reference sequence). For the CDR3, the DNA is TGTGCCAGCAGCGCGAGTCGGGGGGTTAAAGAGACCCAGTACTTC. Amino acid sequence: CASSASRGVKETQYF.

CDR3 amino acids: CASYRDRDINEQFF. The CDR3 region has the DNA TGTGCCAGCTACCGGGACAGGGATATAAATGAGCAGTTCTTC. The rearrangement links TRBV18 to TRBJ2-1, with TRBD1 matching over 9 bases. J lost 7 bases, V lost 7 bases, and 8 bases had no gene match. Germline V lookup: CDR1 KGHSH, CDR2 LQKENI. This CDR3 spans 14 amino acids.

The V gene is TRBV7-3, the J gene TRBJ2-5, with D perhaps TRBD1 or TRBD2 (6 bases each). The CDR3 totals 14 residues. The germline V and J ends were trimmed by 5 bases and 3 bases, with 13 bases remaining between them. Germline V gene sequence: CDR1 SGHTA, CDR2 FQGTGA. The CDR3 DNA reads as TGTGCCAGCAGCGCCAGGGGCGGGGAAGAGACCCAGTACTTC. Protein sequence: CASSARGGEETQYF.

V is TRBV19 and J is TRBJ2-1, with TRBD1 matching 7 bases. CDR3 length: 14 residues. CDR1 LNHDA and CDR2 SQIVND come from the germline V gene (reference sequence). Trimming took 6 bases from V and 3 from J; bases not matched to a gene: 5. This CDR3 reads CASRRDSFYNEQFF. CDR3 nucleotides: TGTGCCAGTAGACGGGACAGCTTCTACAATGAGCAGTTCTTC.

The CDR3 sequence: CASSFTPAGAYEQYF. CDR3 DNA sequence: TGTGCCAGCAGTTTTACCCCAGCGGGGGCCTACGAGCAGTACTTC. This sequence joins TRBV7-2 and TRBJ2-7; 8 bases fit TRBD2. This CDR3 is 15 amino acids long. With 6 bases clipped from V and 2 bases from J, the junction kept 9 bases outside the gene matches. Per the germline V gene, CDR1 is SGHTA and CDR2 is FQGNSA.

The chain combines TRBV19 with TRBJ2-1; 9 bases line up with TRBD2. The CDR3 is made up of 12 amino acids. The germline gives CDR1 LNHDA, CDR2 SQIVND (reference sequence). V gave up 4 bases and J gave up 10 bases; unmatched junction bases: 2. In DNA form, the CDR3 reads TGTGCCAGTAGTACCGGACTAGCGGAGCAGTTCTTC. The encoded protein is CASSTGLAEQFF. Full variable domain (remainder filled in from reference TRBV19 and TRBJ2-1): DGGITQSPKYLFRKEGQNVTLSCEQNLNHDAMYWYRQDPGQGLRLIYYSQIVNDFQKGDIAEGYSVSREKKESFPLTVTSAQKNPTAFYLCASSTGLAEQFFGPGTRLTVL.

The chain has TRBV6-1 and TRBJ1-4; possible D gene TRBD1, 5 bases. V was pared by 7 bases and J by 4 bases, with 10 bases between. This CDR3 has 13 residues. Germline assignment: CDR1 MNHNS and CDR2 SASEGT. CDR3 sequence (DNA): TGTGCCAGCAACCGACAGTTTAATGAAAAACTGTTTTTT. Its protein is CASNRQFNEKLFF.

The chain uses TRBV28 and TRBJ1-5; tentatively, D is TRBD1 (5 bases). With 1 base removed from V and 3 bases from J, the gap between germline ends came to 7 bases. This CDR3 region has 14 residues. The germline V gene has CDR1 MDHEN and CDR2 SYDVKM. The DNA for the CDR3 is TGTGCCAGCAGTTTATCAGGGATCAATCAGCCCCAGCATTTT. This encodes CASSLSGINQPQHF.

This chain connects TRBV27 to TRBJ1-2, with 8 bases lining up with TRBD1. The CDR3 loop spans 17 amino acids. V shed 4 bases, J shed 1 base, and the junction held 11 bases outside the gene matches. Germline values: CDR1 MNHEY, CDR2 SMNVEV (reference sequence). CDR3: CASSSHPGQGGNYGYTF. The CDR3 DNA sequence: TGTGCCAGCAGTTCCCACCCCGGACAGGGCGGTAACTATGGCTACACCTTC.

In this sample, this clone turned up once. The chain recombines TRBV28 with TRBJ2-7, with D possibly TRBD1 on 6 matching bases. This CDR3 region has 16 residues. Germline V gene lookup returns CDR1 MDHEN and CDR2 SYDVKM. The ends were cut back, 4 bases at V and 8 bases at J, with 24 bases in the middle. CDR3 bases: TGTGCCAGCAGTTCGACAGGACCTAGGACTGCCGCCAAGCAGTACTTC. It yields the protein CASSSTGPRTAAKQYF.

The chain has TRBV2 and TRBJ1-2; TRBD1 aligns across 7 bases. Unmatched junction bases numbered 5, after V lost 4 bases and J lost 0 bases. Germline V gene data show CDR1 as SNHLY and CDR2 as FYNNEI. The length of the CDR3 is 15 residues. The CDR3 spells CASSVGGRANYGYTF. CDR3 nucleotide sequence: TGTGCCAGCAGTGTAGGGGGCAGAGCTAACTATGGCTACACCTTC.

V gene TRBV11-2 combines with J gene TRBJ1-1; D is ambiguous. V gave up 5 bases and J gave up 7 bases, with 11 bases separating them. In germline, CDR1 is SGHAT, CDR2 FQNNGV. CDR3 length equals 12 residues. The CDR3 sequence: CASSRTGVEAFF. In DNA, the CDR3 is TGTGCCAGCAGCCGTACTGGGGTTGAAGCTTTCTTT.

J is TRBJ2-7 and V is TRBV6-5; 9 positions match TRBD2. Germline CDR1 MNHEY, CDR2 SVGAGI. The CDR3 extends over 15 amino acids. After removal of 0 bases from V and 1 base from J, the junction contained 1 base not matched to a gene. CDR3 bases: TGTGCCAGCAGTTACTCAGCGGGAGGATCCTACGAGCAGTACTTC. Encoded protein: CASSYSAGGSYEQYF.

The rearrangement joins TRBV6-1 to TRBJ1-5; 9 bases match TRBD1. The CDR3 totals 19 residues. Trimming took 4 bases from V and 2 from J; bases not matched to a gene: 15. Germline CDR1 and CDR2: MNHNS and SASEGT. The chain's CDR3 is CASSVPTRTGVNRNQPQHF. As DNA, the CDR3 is TGTGCCAGCAGTGTACCCACCAGGACAGGGGTGAATCGCAATCAGCCCCAGCATTTT.

The CDR3 spells CASRQGAKNIQYF. The DNA of the CDR3 is TGTGCCAGCAGACAAGGAGCCAAAAACATTCAGTACTTC. The chain is built from TRBV6-1 and TRBJ2-4, with D uncertain. The CDR3 loop spans 13 amino acids. V lost 6 bases and J 0 bases, leaving 6 bases between the germline ends. Germline assignment: CDR1 MNHNS and CDR2 SASEGT.

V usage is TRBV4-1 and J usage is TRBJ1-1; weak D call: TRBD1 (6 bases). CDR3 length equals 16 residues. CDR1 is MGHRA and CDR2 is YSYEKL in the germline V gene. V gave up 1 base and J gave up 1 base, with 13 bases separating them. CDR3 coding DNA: TGCGCCAGCAGCCAAGGGTCATTACAGGGGAACACTGAAGCTTTCTTT. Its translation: CASSQGSLQGNTEAFF.

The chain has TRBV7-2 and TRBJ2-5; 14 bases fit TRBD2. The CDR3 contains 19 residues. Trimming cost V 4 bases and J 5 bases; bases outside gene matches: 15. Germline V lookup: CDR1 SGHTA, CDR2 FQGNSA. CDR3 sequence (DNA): TGTGCCAGCAGCTACCGGACGACTAGCGGGGGGGCCCCCCCCGAGACCCAGTACTTC. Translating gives CASSYRTTSGGAPPETQYF.

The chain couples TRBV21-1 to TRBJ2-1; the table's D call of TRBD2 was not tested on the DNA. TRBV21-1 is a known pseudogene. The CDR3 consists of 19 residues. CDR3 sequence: CASSKSVRTSGSDYNEQFF. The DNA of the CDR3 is TGTGCCAGCAGCAAATCAGTCCGGACTAGCGGGAGCGATTACAATGAGCAGTTCTTC.

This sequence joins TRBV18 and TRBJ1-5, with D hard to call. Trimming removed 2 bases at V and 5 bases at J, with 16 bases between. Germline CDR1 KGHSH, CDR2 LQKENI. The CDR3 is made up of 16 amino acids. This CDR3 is CASSPSVAPSHQPQHF. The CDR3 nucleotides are TGTGCCAGCTCACCATCGGTGGCTCCATCACATCAGCCCCAGCATTTT.

CDR3 in DNA: TGCGCCAGCAGCTTGGAGGCGACAGTAAGGAACACTGAAGCTTTCTTT. Protein sequence: CASSLEATVRNTEAFF. This chain connects TRBV5-1 to TRBJ1-1; D might be TRBD1 (5 bases). The CDR3 loop spans 16 amino acids. Germline CDR1 and CDR2: SGHRS and YFSETQ. The V gene lost 0 bases and the J gene lost 1 base, with 13 bases spanning the gap.

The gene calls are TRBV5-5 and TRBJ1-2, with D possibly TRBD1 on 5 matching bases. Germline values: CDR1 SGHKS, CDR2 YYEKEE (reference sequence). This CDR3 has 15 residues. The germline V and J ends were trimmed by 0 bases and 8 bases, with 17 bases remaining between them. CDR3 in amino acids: CASSLARDVLGGYTF. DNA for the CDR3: TGTGCCAGCAGCTTGGCCAGGGACGTCTTAGGCGGCTACACCTTC.

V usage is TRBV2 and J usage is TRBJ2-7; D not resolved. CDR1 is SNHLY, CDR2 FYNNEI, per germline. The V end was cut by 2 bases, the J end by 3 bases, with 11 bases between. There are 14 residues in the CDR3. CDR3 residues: CASSEIRNFYEQYF. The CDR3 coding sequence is TGTGCCAGCAGTGAAATTAGGAATTTCTACGAGCAGTACTTC.

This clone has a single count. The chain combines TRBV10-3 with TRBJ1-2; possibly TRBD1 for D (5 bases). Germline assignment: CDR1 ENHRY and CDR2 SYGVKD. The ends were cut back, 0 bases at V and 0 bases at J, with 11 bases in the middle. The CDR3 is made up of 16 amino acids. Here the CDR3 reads CAISESRTGTNYGYTF. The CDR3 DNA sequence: TGTGCCATCAGTGAGTCAAGAACAGGCACTAACTATGGCTACACCTTC.

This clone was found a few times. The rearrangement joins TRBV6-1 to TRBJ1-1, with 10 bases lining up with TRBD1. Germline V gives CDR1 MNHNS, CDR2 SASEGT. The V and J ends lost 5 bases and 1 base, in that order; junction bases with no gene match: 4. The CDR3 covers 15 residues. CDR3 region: CASSTRDRGNTEAFF. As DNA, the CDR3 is TGTGCCAGCAGTACCAGGGACAGGGGGAACACTGAAGCTTTCTTT.

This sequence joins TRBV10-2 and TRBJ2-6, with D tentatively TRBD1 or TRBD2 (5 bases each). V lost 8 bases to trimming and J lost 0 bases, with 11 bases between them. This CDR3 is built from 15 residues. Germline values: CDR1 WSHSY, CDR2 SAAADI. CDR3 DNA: TGCGCCAGCCGGGACGCCCGCTCTGGGGCCAACGTCCTGACTTTC. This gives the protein CASRDARSGANVLTF.

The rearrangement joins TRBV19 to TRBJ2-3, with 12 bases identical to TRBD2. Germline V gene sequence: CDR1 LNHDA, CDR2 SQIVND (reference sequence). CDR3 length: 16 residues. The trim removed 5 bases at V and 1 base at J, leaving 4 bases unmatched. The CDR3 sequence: CASSPSGGAGTDTQYF. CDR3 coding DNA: TGTGCCAGTAGTCCTAGCGGGGGGGCCGGCACAGATACGCAGTATTTT.

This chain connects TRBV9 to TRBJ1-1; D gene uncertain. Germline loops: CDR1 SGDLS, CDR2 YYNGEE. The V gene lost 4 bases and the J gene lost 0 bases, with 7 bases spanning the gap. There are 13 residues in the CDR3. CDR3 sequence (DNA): TGTGCCAGCAGCTCATCAGTGAACACTGAAGCTTTCTTT. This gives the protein CASSSSVNTEAFF.

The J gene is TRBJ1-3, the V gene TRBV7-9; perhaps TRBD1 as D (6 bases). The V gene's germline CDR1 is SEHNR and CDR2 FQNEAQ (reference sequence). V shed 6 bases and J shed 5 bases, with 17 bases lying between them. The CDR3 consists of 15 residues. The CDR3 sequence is CASSSFQGRRNTIYF. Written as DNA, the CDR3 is TGTGCCAGCAGTTCCTTCCAGGGGCGAAGAAACACCATATATTTT.

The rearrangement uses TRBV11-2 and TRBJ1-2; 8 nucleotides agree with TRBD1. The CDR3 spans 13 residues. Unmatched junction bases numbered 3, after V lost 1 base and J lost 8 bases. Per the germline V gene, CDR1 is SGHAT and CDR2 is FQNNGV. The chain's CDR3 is CASSLAGGAGYTF. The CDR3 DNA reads TGTGCCAGCAGCTTAGCAGGGGGCGCGGGCTACACCTTC.

This CDR3 reads CASSPPGQLPYEQYF. Here the CDR3 DNA reads TGTGCCAGCAGCCCACCGGGACAACTCCCCTACGAGCAGTACTTC. The chain recombines TRBV5-5 with TRBJ2-7, with a weak D call TRBD1 (6 bases). V was shortened by 4 bases and J by 2 bases, with 16 bases between the two germline ends. The CDR3 is 15 amino acids. Germline V gene data show CDR1 as SGHKS and CDR2 as YYEKEE (reference sequence).

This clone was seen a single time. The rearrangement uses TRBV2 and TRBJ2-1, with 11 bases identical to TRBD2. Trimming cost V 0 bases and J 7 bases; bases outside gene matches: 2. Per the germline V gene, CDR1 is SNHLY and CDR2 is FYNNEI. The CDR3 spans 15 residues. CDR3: CASSEASGGVNEQFF. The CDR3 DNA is TGTGCCAGCAGTGAAGCTAGCGGGGGGGTGAATGAGCAGTTCTTC. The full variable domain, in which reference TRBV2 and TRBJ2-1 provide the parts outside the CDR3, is EPEVTQTPSHQVTQMGQEVILRCVPISNHLYFYWYRQILGQKVEFLVSFYNNEISEKSEIFDDQFSVERPDGSNFTLKIRSTKLEDSAMYFCASSEASGGVNEQFFGPGTRLTVL.